The 26 T cell receptor beta chains in this list originate from one sample, sequenced in a study of graft-versus-host responses after intestinal transplantation. Repertoires were generated with immunoSEQ multiplex PCR, while TCRdb's copy carries only in-frame clones and drops some. Among roughly 85,000 clones listed, approximately 89% were seen once. No antigen is known for these receptors. Sequencing used unstimulated CD8+ T cells sorted from spleen or lymph node cells, obtained before transplant. The receptor set was obtained from a human donor who was the organ donor for an intestinal transplant.

The rearrangement joins TRBV27 to TRBJ1-4, with D uncertain. There are 15 residues in the CDR3. Trimming took off 5 bases at V and 6 bases at J, with 16 bases between the two ends. Germline-derived CDR1 and CDR2 are MNHEY and SMNVEV (reference sequence). CDR3 in DNA: TGTGCCAGCAGTCCCAAGGGAGGGCCTTATGAAAAACTGTTTTTT. Protein product: CASSPKGGPYEKLFF.

This chain joins TRBV19 and TRBJ1-3; no clear D. V dropped 5 bases and J dropped 7 bases, with 12 bases sitting between them. The CDR3 runs 13 residues. CDR1 and CDR2 (germline): LNHDA, SQIVND (reference sequence). The CDR3: CASSPSFWNTIYF. CDR3 DNA sequence: TGTGCCAGTAGTCCCTCTTTTTGGAACACCATATATTTT.

The CDR3 sequence is CASSNKGVDRGFYGYTF. The CDR3 nucleotides read TGTGCCAGCAGCAATAAGGGGGTGGATAGGGGTTTCTATGGCTACACCTTC. The chain carries TRBV21-1 and TRBJ1-2; no check of the table's D call, TRBD1, against the DNA was made. TRBV21-1 is a pseudogene segment. The CDR3 has 17 residues.

The chain uses TRBV5-4 and TRBJ2-7; D is possibly TRBD2 (6 bases). The CDR3 contains 14 residues. V lost 4 bases, J lost 3 bases, and 14 bases lay in between. The germline CDR1 and CDR2 sequences are SGHNT and YYREEE (reference sequence). CDR3 in DNA: TGTGCCAGCAGCCCCGGGACTGCCGGCTACGAGCAGTACTTC. It specifies CASSPGTAGYEQYF.

The chain employs TRBV7-7 and TRBJ1-6; no clear D gene. CDR3 length: 13 residues. Deletions cut 3 bases from V and 6 bases from J, with 6 bases between. CDR1 is SSHAT, CDR2 FNYEAQ, per germline (reference sequence). The CDR3: CASSLSFNSPLHF. CDR3 DNA: TGTGCCAGCAGCTTGTCGTTTAATTCACCCCTCCACTTT.

This clone appeared a single time. The J gene is TRBJ2-7, the V gene TRBV4-1, with 7 bases matching TRBD1. The CDR3 runs to 15 residues. CDR1 is MGHRA and CDR2 is YSYEKL in the germline V gene. V gave up 1 base and J gave up 4 bases; unmatched junction bases: 7. This CDR3 reads CASSQAGGLSYEQYF. CDR3 DNA: TGCGCCAGCAGCCAAGCAGGGGGTTTGAGTTACGAGCAGTACTTC.

This sequence joins TRBV2 and TRBJ1-5; the D gene is possibly TRBD1 (5 bases). The CDR3 consists of 15 residues. The V gene lost 2 bases and the J gene lost 0 bases, with 8 bases spanning the gap. From germline, CDR1 is SNHLY and CDR2 FYNNEI. CDR3 residues: CASSEWGYSNQPQHF. The CDR3 bases are TGTGCCAGCAGTGAATGGGGCTATAGCAATCAGCCCCAGCATTTT.

The CDR3 DNA follows: TGTGCCAGTCGGACCGGGACAGGGGCCACGGGGGAGACCCAGTACTTC. This sequence encodes CASRTGTGATGETQYF. The chain uses TRBV19 and TRBJ2-5, with 10 bases identical to TRBD1. CDR1 LNHDA and CDR2 SQIVND come from the germline V gene (reference sequence). This CDR3 spans 16 amino acids. J lost 5 bases, V lost 8 bases, and 14 bases had no gene match.

This clone was recorded only once. This chain connects TRBV7-9 to TRBJ1-5; D might be TRBD1 (5 bases). Germline V gives CDR1 SEHNR, CDR2 FQNEAQ (reference sequence). Trimming cost V 0 bases and J 4 bases, with 19 bases left between them. This CDR3 has 18 residues. The CDR3 loop reads CASSLAARLDTENQPQHF. In DNA form, the CDR3 reads TGTGCCAGCAGCTTAGCCGCACGCTTGGACACCGAAAATCAGCCCCAGCATTTT.

The V gene is TRBV6-1, the J gene TRBJ2-3; 10 nucleotides line up with TRBD1. The ends lost 4 bases at V and 4 bases at J; junction bases unmatched: 5. This CDR3 has 15 amino acids. Germline V CDR1 and CDR2: MNHNS, SASEGT. In DNA, the CDR3 is TGTGCCAGCAGTGCTGGGGGGACAGGGGCAGATACGCAGTATTTT. It translates to CASSAGGTGADTQYF.

This sequence joins TRBV6-1 and TRBJ1-3, with D possibly TRBD1 on 6 matching bases. Trimming removed 4 bases at V and 2 bases at J, with 12 bases between. The CDR3 is 15 residues long. CDR1 and CDR2 (germline): MNHNS, SASEGT. The CDR3 nucleotides are TGTGCCAGCAGTGGGTCGGGGGGGCCTGGAAACACCATATATTTT. It specifies CASSGSGGPGNTIYF.

Concerning this clone itself: The same CDR3 also results from other DNA sequences found in this sample. The chain carries TRBV19 and TRBJ1-2, with TRBD1 matching 7 bases. The CDR3 extends over 14 amino acids. J gave up 0 bases and V 5 bases, and 3 bases lay outside the gene matches. Per germline, CDR1 LNHDA and CDR2 SQIVND (reference sequence). This chain's CDR3 is CASSHQGANYGYTF. The CDR3 nucleotides read TGTGCCAGTAGTCATCAGGGGGCTAACTATGGCTACACCTTC.

V usage is TRBV10-2 and J usage is TRBJ2-3, with 12 bases that match TRBD2. Germline V gene sequence: CDR1 WSHSY, CDR2 SAAADI. The length of the CDR3 is 14 residues. J gave up 2 bases and V 8 bases, and 2 bases lay outside the gene matches. CDR3 region: CASGLAGLTDTQYF. The CDR3 region has the DNA TGCGCCAGCGGACTAGCGGGACTCACAGATACGCAGTATTTT.

The V call is TRBV7-3, the J call TRBJ2-3, with 13 bases that match TRBD2. From germline, CDR1 is SGHTA and CDR2 FQGTGA. There are 15 residues in the CDR3. Trimming at V came to 4 bases and at J to 5 bases, leaving 3 bases not matched to a gene. CDR3 nucleotide sequence: TGTGCCAGCAGCTCGCGGACTAGCGGGGGAGATACGCAGTATTTT. It is translated as CASSSRTSGGDTQYF.

This clone is a singleton in its sample. The chain joins TRBV27 to TRBJ1-3; D not resolved. CDR3 length: 15 residues. Germline V gene data show CDR1 as MNHEY and CDR2 as SMNVEV (reference sequence). Trimming took 2 bases from V and 0 from J, leaving 8 bases between them. The CDR3 DNA reads as TGTGCCAGCAGTTTAAGAGGGCCCTCTGGAAACACCATATATTTT. It is translated as CASSLRGPSGNTIYF.

This chain links TRBV5-4 with TRBJ2-2; 8 nucleotides line up with TRBD2. Germline-derived CDR1 and CDR2 are SGHNT and YYREEE (reference sequence). This CDR3 region has 17 residues. V lost 3 bases, J lost 4 bases, and 11 bases stayed unmatched. CDR3 DNA sequence: TGTGCCAGCAGCTATGGCGGTCCAGCGGGAGCCACCGGGGAGCTGTTTTTT. Its protein product is CASSYGGPAGATGELFF.

As to this clone: Other DNA variants within this sample encode the same CDR3. The chain uses TRBV27 and TRBJ1-6, with D possibly matching TRBD1 (5 bases). Trimming cost V 2 bases and J 9 bases, with 8 bases left between them. This CDR3 is built from 13 residues. Germline-derived CDR1 and CDR2 are MNHEY and SMNVEV (reference sequence). The CDR3, as DNA: TGTGCCAGCAGTTTAGGGGGGAGTTCACCCCTCCACTTT. It yields the protein CASSLGGSSPLHF.

This chain's CDR3 is CASSAWTGGPYEQYF. Written as DNA, the CDR3 is TGTGCCAGTAGTGCGTGGACAGGGGGACCCTACGAGCAGTACTTC. The chain recombines TRBV19 with TRBJ2-7, with 10 bases lining up with TRBD1. CDR3 size: 15 residues. Unmatched junction bases numbered 6, after V lost 5 bases and J lost 2 bases. Looked up from germline, CDR1 is LNHDA and CDR2 is SQIVND (reference sequence).

The V call is TRBV30, the J call TRBJ2-7; no clear D. This CDR3 is built from 13 residues. Trimming took 6 bases from V and 6 from J, leaving 18 bases between them. Germline lookup yields CDR1 GTSNPN and CDR2 SVGIG (reference sequence). The DNA of the CDR3 is TGTGCCTGCAAAGTGAGGCATTCTCCCGAGCAGTACTTC. Translating it yields CACKVRHSPEQYF.

The chain recombines TRBV27 with TRBJ2-5; 15 nucleotides agree with TRBD2. V lost 5 bases to trimming and J lost 5 bases; unmatched junction nucleotides: 12. The germline V gene has CDR1 MNHEY and CDR2 SMNVEV (reference sequence). This CDR3 spans 18 amino acids. CDR3 DNA: TGTGCCAGCAGTAGGTTAGGACTAGCGGGGGGGCGAATGGAGACCCAGTACTTC. It encodes CASSRLGLAGGRMETQYF.

This chain joins TRBV2 and TRBJ1-1; no clear D gene. The CDR3 loop spans 14 amino acids. The V gene's germline CDR1 is SNHLY and CDR2 FYNNEI. V lost 6 bases and J lost 0, with 11 bases in between. CDR3 sequence reads: CASSLGDLNTEAFF. Written as DNA, the CDR3 is TGTGCCAGCAGCCTGGGTGACTTGAACACTGAAGCTTTCTTT.

The chain is built from TRBV4-1 and TRBJ2-7, with 9 nucleotides matching TRBD1. Germline values: CDR1 MGHRA, CDR2 YSYEKL. The CDR3 has 16 residues. V was clipped by 0 bases and J by 3 bases; unmatched bases: 6. Written as DNA, the CDR3 is TGCGCCAGCAGCCAAGAACGCGGGACAGGGATCTACGAGCAGTACTTC. Protein product: CASSQERGTGIYEQYF.

This sequence joins TRBV4-1 and TRBJ2-1; 10 positions match TRBD1. Germline values: CDR1 MGHRA, CDR2 YSYEKL. V was clipped by 3 bases and J by 9 bases; unmatched bases: 8. The CDR3 is 15 residues long. The CDR3, as DNA: TGCGCCAGCAGCCAGCTCCGGGACAGGGGATCTGAGCAGTTCTTC. It specifies CASSQLRDRGSEQFF.

This clone was observed a single time. J is TRBJ1-6 and V is TRBV4-1; D might be TRBD1 (6 bases). V gave up 4 bases and J gave up 0 bases, with 16 bases separating them. The CDR3 is 18 amino acids. Germline V lookup: CDR1 MGHRA, CDR2 YSYEKL. CDR3 sequence: CASSPGDGISSYNSPLHF. In DNA form, the CDR3 reads TGCGCCAGCAGCCCAGGGGACGGAATTAGCTCCTATAATTCACCCCTCCACTTT.

This clone was seen only a few times. V and J are TRBV11-2 and TRBJ2-2; D is unresolved. In germline, CDR1 is SGHAT, CDR2 FQNNGV. Trimming took off 4 bases at V and 3 bases at J, with 3 bases between the two ends. The CDR3 is 12 residues long. CDR3 DNA: TGTGCCAGCAGCTCTTACACCGGGGAGCTGTTTTTT. It encodes CASSSYTGELFF.

The chain couples TRBV30 to TRBJ2-3; D ambiguous. Germline CDR1 and CDR2: GTSNPN and SVGIG (reference sequence). This CDR3 is 11 amino acids long. Trimming pared 2 bases from V and 5 bases from J, leaving 5 bases between. CDR3 nucleotide sequence: TGTGCCTGGAGTCCAGGAGATACGCAGTATTTT. This encodes CAWSPGDTQYF.